This T cell receptor (beta chain) came from a study of cytomegalovirus exposure and HLA in healthy donors. Study overall: Out of about 180 million T cells, an earlier analysis found more than 95 million unique TCR beta sequences in total.

Worth noting for this clone: Its antigen is unidentified.

Whole-study results and caveats: TCR beta V segments were, for the most part, productive about 87% or about 30% of the time in an earlier analysis. CMV antigen specificity was confirmed in vitro for three CMV-associated chains.

Researchers ran the PCR with 60 Vbeta and 13 Jbeta primers. How the authors handled the data: Approximately 11 million shared chains were among the approximately 80 million unique TCR beta chains that a later analysis counted. Profiling relied on immunoSEQ multiplex PCR, and the TCRdb table lists in-frame clones only, not all of them. V, J and clone size derive from that table, while D and trimming were established from the DNA sequence. The table lists 110,000 or so clones, over 75% of them singletons. The germline V gene has CDR1 SGHNT and CDR2 YYREEE (reference sequence). V trimming: 4 bases; J trimming: 1 base; junction bases outside the gene matches: 6. The CDR3 is made up of 15 amino acids.

This chain uses TRBV5-4 with TRBJ2-5; TRBD1 aligns across 8 bases. The specimen was PBMCs. The sequence derives from a woman between 18 and 29 years old in good health and CMV-seronegative. The chain's CDR3 is CASSQRQGIQETQYF. DNA for the CDR3: TGTGCCAGCAGCCAGCGACAGGGGATCCAAGAGACCCAGTACTTC.